Sequencing of this TCR beta chain was carried out in a study of T cells in Graves' hyperthyroidism and ophthalmopathy (dated by TCRdb to between 2019 and 2020). For the study in its entirety: Peripheral blood samples were taken at initial diagnosis, before any treatment was given. TCR Vbeta CDR3 sequencing of some 140 peripheral blood samples (around 45 ophthalmopathy, over 70 hyperthyroidism and around 17 progressor patients) is reported in the paper. After sampling, hyperthyroidism patients received methimazole starting at 30 mg daily, and ophthalmopathy patients received high-dose intravenous methylprednisolone. The roughly 91 discovery patients were randomly split 7:3 into training and test sets. To identify distinguishing TCR V-J signatures, a discovery cohort of around 98 patients was used, comprising 40 to 45 with Graves' ophthalmopathy and around 57 with stable Graves' hyperthyroidism. The study also compared thyroid tissue and blood T-cell repertoires from about six Graves' hyperthyroidism patients. Prospective prediction of ophthalmopathy was tested in an independent validation cohort consisting of some 18 hyperthyroidism patients and more than 15 patients who later progressed to ophthalmopathy.

Details on this clonotype: Its antigen remains undetermined. The sample holds no much larger clone one base away, and base qualities are not on file.

Per the germline V gene (reference sequence), LGHDT is the CDR1 and YNNKEL is the CDR2. V gives up 4 bases and J gives up 2 bases, and the segment between their germline ends measures 15 bases. The CDR3 runs 15 residues from the cysteine to the phenylalanine. Only the CDR3 portion is preserved as DNA: 45 bases, with reading frame beginning at the first base. Study-level results and caveats: In cross-validation, a model built on a 13 V-J signature told ophthalmopathy apart from stable hyperthyroidism with 85% to 90% sensitivity and 81% to 82% specificity, and in testing the same model reached 80%/75%. No statistical method was used to set the sample size in advance, and investigators knew the group allocation. Blood samples also contained most of the expanded thyroid clonotypes (frequency above 0.001), which suggests that blood repertoires may reflect thyroid immune responses. In validation, the model predicted progression to ophthalmopathy a median of 6.5 months before onset, with approximately 70% sensitivity and roughly 79% specificity.

Graves' hyperthyroidism was defined as stable when no progression to ophthalmopathy occurred over 18 months of follow-up. Hyperthyroidism patients were newly diagnosed, with disease duration under 2 months, and aged 18 to 65 years. Exclusion was applied to patients with uncontrolled infections, other autoimmune diseases, pregnancy or lactation. Diagnoses relied on clinical symptoms, serum thyroxine and TRAb, thyroid ultrasound and orbital computed tomography. PBMCs were separated from around 9.1 ml of fresh peripheral blood using Ficoll-Paque density gradient centrifugation. Total RNA was extracted using Trizol reagent, and RNA quality was assessed on an Agilent 2100 Bioanalyzer. The TCR beta CDR3 regions were amplified from RNA transcripts. A first-round RT-PCR of the TCR CDR3 used the HTBI primer set with the Qiagen OneStep RT-PCR kit. Libraries were constructed in a second round of multiplex PCR, after which size selection and purification were performed. Libraries were sequenced paired-end with 100 bp reads on an Illumina HiSeq2000. The original pipeline was this. SOAPnuke was used to process the raw data, throwing out any read that contained adapters or uncalled bases, had a mean Phred below 15, or lacked an exact constant-primer or identifier match. High-quality paired reads were merged with COPE v1.2.5, and unique nucleotide sequences were defined as clonotypes. MiTCR v1.1 was used to align the clonotypes against IMGT TRBV, TRBD and TRBJ reference segments. Analysis was restricted to V-J combinations with a frequency above 0.0001, which covered roughly 99% of repertoires. A TCS score was defined as the ratio of F50 (clonal expansion) to E x V (chaos), with BLOSUM62-based TCRdist applied between CDR3 peptides within each V-J. Welch's t-statistics and random forest reduced 500 to 650 V-J features to fewer than 15, which were used in a naive Bayes classifier (R e1071). In TCRdb, the public reads were trimmed at Q25 with fastp and aligned with MiXCR, with productive beta chains retained. Each record represents a unique CDR3 protein, reported with the most common genes and DNA among its rows. In this record, the V and J calls reflect TCRdb's handling and not the investigators' own analysis. The sample profile shows about 320,000 distinct CDR3 sequences; approximately 15% of them were found once. The top ten clonotypes cover 33% of the sample.

Sequenced: blood. This receptor was taken from a man aged 25-45 years with Graves' hyperthyroidism. The chain employs TRBV3-1 and TRBJ2-7; the D gene remains uncertain. The nucleotide sequence is TGTGCCAGCAGCCGTGACGCCTCTAGTCCCTACGAGCAGTACTTC. Its amino acids are CASSRDASSPYEQYF.